These T cell receptor beta chains were read from a single sample in a study of vaccination effects on CD4 cells after COVID-19. Antigens of these TCRs are unknown. Some clones are missing from TCRdb's copy, which holds only in-frame ones; the method was immunoSEQ multiplex PCR. The sample consists of some 19,000 clones, 73% of them appearing once. Sequencing used CD4+ T cells from PBMCs cultured with HCoV-NL63 spike peptides, obtained before COVID-19 vaccination. These receptors were obtained from a human donor who received a COVID-19 vaccine. Both conserved end residues are part of each CDR3. D genes are given only for firm matches. Some rows mark clone size as missing; the rest say once, few, many or name a class of expanded clone.

D	V	J	size	DNA	CDR3
-	TRBV6-1	TRBJ2-1	-	TGTGCCAGCAGTGAAAAGGGGCCGGGGACGGATGAGCAGTTCTTC	CASSEKGPGTDEQFF
-	TRBV6-2/TRBV6-3	TRBJ2-5	-	TGTGCCAGCAGTAAACACCCGATGGGGACCCAGTACTTC	CASSKHPMGTQYF
-	TRBV5-6	TRBJ2-2	once	TGTGCCAGCAGCTTGGATGGGGGATCGAACACCGGGGAGCTGTTTTTT	CASSLDGGSNTGELFF
TRBD1	TRBV19	TRBJ1-1	-	TGTGCCAGTAGTATCTGGCGAGGACAGGGAGCTTTCTTT	CASSIWRGQGAFF
-	TRBV5-4	TRBJ2-2	-	TGTGCCAGCAGCTCGACAGGGAGGGGCGGCACCGGGGAGCTGTTTTTT	CASSSTGRGGTGELFF
-	TRBV6-5	TRBJ2-3	once	TGTGCCAGCAGTTTCTTCACTGGCACAGATACGCAGTATTTT	CASSFFTGTDTQYF
-	TRBV5-1	TRBJ1-2	few	TGCGCCAGCAGCTCAGGACGGAGGACATACGGCGATTATGGCTACACCTTC	CASSSGRRTYGDYGYTF
-	TRBV19	TRBJ2-3	-	TGTGCCAGTAGTATAACTTTGCGCCTTGTAACGGATACGCAGTATTTT	CASSITLRLVTDTQYF
-	TRBV2	TRBJ2-7	-	TGTGCCAGCAGTGAGGCCAGTCGCTACGAGCAGTACTTC	CASSEASRYEQYF
-	TRBV27	TRBJ2-5	-	TGTGCCAGCAGTTTTTCTCAACAAGAGACCCAGTACTTC	CASSFSQQETQYF
-	TRBV6-2/TRBV6-3	TRBJ2-7	-	TGTGCCAGCAGTTACAGCCACTACGAGCAGTACTTC	CASSYSHYEQYF
-	TRBV5-4	TRBJ2-7	-	TGTGCCAGCAGCCAGGGAGGGGGGTCAGGGGAGTACGTGCAGTACTTC	CASSQGGGSGEYVQYF
TRBD1	TRBV24-1	TRBJ1-5	once	TGTGCCACCAGTGATTTGCTCCAGGGGGTCGGACAGCCCCAGCATTTT	CATSDLLQGVGQPQHF
-	TRBV11-3	TRBJ1-5	-	TGTGCCAGCAGCTTAAGGGAGAAGGGGAGGGCAGCCCCAGCATTT	CASSLREKGRAAPAF
-	TRBV27	TRBJ1-6	-	TGTGCCAGCAGTTCCCCGAGTAGAAGTTATAATTCACCCCTCCACTTT	CASSSPSRSYNSPLHF
TRBD1	TRBV28	TRBJ1-1	-	TGTGCCAGCAGACTACCGGGACAGGGGAACACTGAAGCTTTCTTT	CASRLPGQGNTEAFF
TRBD1	TRBV6-5	TRBJ2-2	-	TGTGCCAGCAGGGGGACAGGGGGCACCGGGGAGCTGTTTTTT	CASRGTGGTGELFF
-	TRBV20-1	TRBJ1-5	few	TGCAGTGCTAGTGTCCCACCGGGCCACAATCAGCCCCAGCATTTT	CSASVPPGHNQPQHF
-	TRBV11-2	TRBJ1-3	-	TGTGCCAGCAGCCGACCGAGCTCTGGAAACACCATATATTTT	CASSRPSSGNTIYF
-	TRBV18	TRBJ2-3	-	TGTGCCAGCTCACCAGACCCGCCAGGGGACACAGATACGCAGTATTTT	CASSPDPPGDTDTQYF
-	TRBV7-9	TRBJ1-1	-	TGTGCCAGCAGCTTAGATAACACTGAAGCTTTCTTT	CASSLDNTEAFF
-	TRBV6-2/TRBV6-3	TRBJ2-3	-	TGTGCCAGCAGCCAGACAGATACGCAGTATTTT	CASSQTDTQYF
-	TRBV15	TRBJ2-7	-	TGTGCCACCAGCATACGACTAGCCTACGAGCAGTACTTC	CATSIRLAYEQYF
-	TRBV28	TRBJ1-4	-	TGTGCCAGCAGCAAAGCCCACAGGCTTACAAATGAAAAACTGTTTTTT	CASSKAHRLTNEKLFF
-	TRBV2	TRBJ1-2	-	TGTGCCAGCAGTGAGAGGGGCCAGCTTAACTATGGCTACACCTTC	CASSERGQLNYGYTF
TRBD1	TRBV7-9	TRBJ2-3	once	TGTGCCAGCAGTAGGGACAGCTTCACAGATACGCAGTATTTT	CASSRDSFTDTQYF
TRBD1	TRBV2	TRBJ2-7	-	TGTGCCAGCAATCATCGGTCCATCCGGGACAGGGGCTACGAGCAGTACTTC	CASNHRSIRDRGYEQYF
TRBD1	TRBV19	TRBJ2-5	-	TGTGCCAGTAGTGTACAGGGGGCGGTGGGAGAGACCCAGTACTTC	CASSVQGAVGETQYF
-	TRBV5-6	TRBJ1-2	once	TGTGCCAGCAGCGAGGACAGCACCTATGGCTACACCTTC	CASSEDSTYGYTF
-	TRBV2	TRBJ1-4	-	TGTGCCAGCAGCTGGGGGACCGACTGGTCTCCAACTAATGAAAAACTGTTTTTT	CASSWGTDWSPTNEKLFF
TRBD1	TRBV2	TRBJ1-1	few	TGTGCCAGCAGGGGACAGGGGGCCATGGGGACTGAAGCTTTCTTT	CASRGQGAMGTEAFF
-	TRBV6-5	TRBJ1-4	-	TGTGCCAGCAGCACACAGGCTAATAATGAAAAACTGTTTTTT	CASSTQANNEKLFF
-	TRBV5-1	TRBJ1-4	-	TGCGCCAGCAGTAGCACCGGGACGGGTAATGAAAAACTGTTTTTT	CASSSTGTGNEKLFF
TRBD1	TRBV7-9	TRBJ1-5	few	TGTGCCAGCAGCCCCGGGATTAGGACAGGGTTGAATCAGCCCCAGCATTTT	CASSPGIRTGLNQPQHF
TRBD1	TRBV6-2/TRBV6-3	TRBJ1-1	-	TGTGCCAGCAGTCTAGCTTCGACAGGGGGGAGGAGGTACACTGAAGCTTTCTTT	CASSLASTGGRRYTEAFF
TRBD2	TRBV9	TRBJ2-3	-	TGTGCCAGCAGCGTAAGACTAGCGCCCTCCGGCACAGATACGCAGTATTTT	CASSVRLAPSGTDTQYF
TRBD1	TRBV28	TRBJ1-2	-	TGTGCCAGCAGTTTATCTCCCGGGACAGGGGATGGCTACACCTTC	CASSLSPGTGDGYTF
-	TRBV28	TRBJ2-2	-	TGTGCCAGCAGTTCCCGGGGCGGAACGAACACCGGGGAGCTGTTTTTT	CASSSRGGTNTGELFF
TRBD2	TRBV3-1/TRBV3-2	TRBJ2-2	-	TGTGCCAGCAGCCAACGTCCGGGACTAGCGGGAGGGAGGACCGGGGAGCTGTTTTTT	CASSQRPGLAGGRTGELFF
TRBD2	TRBV7-3	TRBJ2-2	-	TGTGCCAGCGGACCCGGGACTAGCGGGACCGGGGAGCTGTTTTTT	CASGPGTSGTGELFF
TRBD2	TRBV25-1	TRBJ2-1	-	TGTGCCAGCAGAAGAGCGGGAGCCTCCTACAATGAGCAGTTCTTC	CASRRAGASYNEQFF
-	TRBV12-3/TRBV12-4	TRBJ2-5	-	TGTGCCAGCACCCAGGGCGGTGGAGACCAGTACTTC	CASTQGGGDQYF
-	TRBV7-2	TRBJ1-5	-	TGTGCCAGCAGCTCACAAGGTGGGATAAGCAATCAGCCCCAGCATTTT	CASSSQGGISNQPQHF